Each of the 3 T cell receptor beta chains below was sequenced from the same sample in a study of blood T cells in healthy people across ages (dated by TCRdb to the mid-2010s). Library preparation employed 5' RACE. These reads were obtained on an Illumina HiSeq 2500. The second PCR ran for roughly 7 to 12 cycles and used a J-beta primer mix along with a sample-barcoded 5' primer. Starting from the raw public reads, TCRdb applied fastp trimming at Q25, assembled clones with MiXCR and retained in-frame beta chains. Under each unique CDR3 protein, matching rows form one entry showing the most common genes and DNA. The sample profile shows roughly 1 million distinct CDR3 sequences; 25% of them were found once. 0.65% to 0.95% of the sample comes from the top ten. This sample was also put to use in a study of T cells of mothers and their children.

The sequencing input was blood. These receptors were taken from a girl aged 2-10 years in good health.

The CDR3 DNA is TGTGCCAGCAGTACAACCGGCCCCAATCCCGGGGGAGAGACCCAGTACTTC. It codes for CASSTTGPNPGGETQYF. The V gene is TRBV28, the J gene TRBJ2-5, with D maybe TRBD2 (6 bases). This CDR3 has 17 amino acids. The germline V gene has CDR1 MDHEN and CDR2 SYDVKM. V was clipped by 5 bases and J by 4 bases, with 23 bases between them.

The rearrangement links TRBV29-1 to TRBJ2-1; 7 bases map to TRBD2. With V trimmed by 7 bases and J by 5 bases, 11 bases remained unmatched. The CDR3 totals 14 residues. CDR1 and CDR2 (germline): SQVTM, ANQGSEA. In DNA form, the CDR3 reads TGCAGCGCCGATCCGCTAGCGGTGAACAATGAGCAGTTCTTC. As protein: CSADPLAVNNEQFF.

The genes are TRBV27 and TRBJ1-5, with no clear D. Trimming took 2 bases from V and 1 from J, leaving 9 bases between them. Germline V gene sequence: CDR1 MNHEY, CDR2 SMNVEV (reference sequence). The CDR3 consists of 15 residues. The CDR3 nucleotides are TGTGCCAGCAGTTTAATAGGGTTGAGCAATCAGCCCCAGCATTTT. Amino acids: CASSLIGLSNQPQHF.